The 10 T cell receptor beta chains presented below share a single source sample, sequenced in a study of identical twins. TCRdb used MiXCR to reprocess the 5' RACE reads, holding one entry per CDR3 protein. The sample includes 300,000 to 400,000 distinct CDR3 sequences, about 12% of them seen just once. These data were likewise used in another study, on yellow fever vaccine responses in identical twins.

Specimen: CD8+ T cells sorted from blood. These receptors came from a woman under 30 in good health.

The J gene is TRBJ2-1, the V gene TRBV7-8; 12 positions match TRBD2. CDR3 length: 16 amino acids. Per the germline V gene, CDR1 is SGHVS and CDR2 is FQNEAQ. Trimming took 1 base from V and 8 from J; bases not matched to a gene: 6. In DNA form, the CDR3 reads TGTGCCAGCAGCTTAGTCCCTAGCGGGGGGGGTGATGAGCAGTTCTTC. Its protein is CASSLVPSGGGDEQFF.

This clonotype was recorded at least ten times. The chain joins TRBV7-9 to TRBJ2-7; D ambiguous. The V gene's germline CDR1 is SEHNR and CDR2 FQNEAQ (reference sequence). This CDR3 has 13 amino acids. With 1 base removed from V and 2 bases from J, the gap between germline ends came to 6 bases. The chain's CDR3 is CASSLVSAYEQYV. The CDR3 region has the DNA TGTGCCAGCAGCTTAGTTTCCGCCTACGAGCAGTACGTC.

V usage is TRBV7-6 and J usage is TRBJ2-1; D is ambiguous. This CDR3 spans 13 amino acids. The V gene's germline CDR1 is SGHVS and CDR2 FNYEAQ. The ends were cut back, 1 base at V and 4 bases at J, with 5 bases in the middle. The CDR3 region is CASSLEKYNEQFF. Written as DNA, the CDR3 is TGTGCCAGCAGCTTAGAGAAATACAATGAGCAGTTCTTC. Full variable domain (rest looked up from reference TRBV7-6 and TRBJ2-1): GAGVSQSPRYKVTKRGQDVALRCDPISGHVSLYWYRQALGQGPEFLTYFNYEAQQDKSGLPNDRFSAERPEGSISTLTIQRTEQRDSAMYRCASSLEKYNEQFFGPGTRLTVL.

There are a few counts of this clonotype. The genes are TRBV25-1 and TRBJ2-1; 9 positions match TRBD2. Trimming took 7 bases from V and 9 from J; bases not matched to a gene: 7. Germline V gives CDR1 MGHDK, CDR2 SYGVNS. The CDR3 spans 13 residues. The CDR3 is CASKASGTGEQFF. CDR3 DNA: TGTGCCAGCAAGGCTAGCGGGACGGGTGAGCAGTTCTTC.

The sample holds a few counts of this clonotype. V and J are TRBV25-1 and TRBJ2-5; perhaps D is TRBD1 or TRBD2 (5 bases each). Germline V gives CDR1 MGHDK, CDR2 SYGVNS. The V end lost 1 base, the J end lost 2 bases, and 11 bases lay between the germline ends. The CDR3 length is 15 residues. CDR3: CASSESGTTQETQYF. The CDR3 coding sequence is TGTGCCAGCAGTGAATCGGGGACGACGCAAGAGACCCAGTACTTC.

V is TRBV10-3 and J is TRBJ1-1; weak D call: TRBD1 (5 bases). The CDR3 length is 12 residues. Trimming removed 4 bases at V and 8 bases at J, with 11 bases between. CDR1 is ENHRY and CDR2 is SYGVKD in the germline V gene. The CDR3 nucleotides are TGTGCCATCAGTGGAGACAGCGACGAAGCTTTCTTT. Encoded protein: CAISGDSDEAFF.

This clonotype turned up a few times. The chain couples TRBV5-1 to TRBJ2-4; the D gene is possibly TRBD1 (6 bases). The CDR3 runs 17 residues. Between the trimmed V and J ends, which lost 0 bases and 1 base, there was a span of 14 bases. Germline CDR1 reads SGHRS; CDR2 reads YFSETQ. The CDR3 region has the DNA TGCGCCAGCAGCTTGGACCCAAACCAGGGGGCCAAAAACATTCAGTACTTC. The encoded protein is CASSLDPNQGAKNIQYF.

This clonotype was seen only a few times. The J gene is TRBJ2-1, the V gene TRBV11-1; TRBD2 is a possible D gene (6 bases). Germline values: CDR1 SGHAT, CDR2 FQDESV (reference sequence). Trimming pared 5 bases from V and 0 bases from J, leaving 20 bases between. CDR3 length: 18 amino acids. CDR3 DNA sequence: TGTGCCAGCAGCCCGGGGGTAGCGCTTTTTAGCTCCTACAATGAGCAGTTCTTC. Translation gives CASSPGVALFSSYNEQFF.

This clonotype was counted only a few times. The chain carries TRBV4-1 and TRBJ2-7; 7 nucleotides line up with TRBD2. This CDR3 has 13 amino acids. Germline loops: CDR1 MGHRA, CDR2 YSYEKL. The V gene end was trimmed by 4 bases and the J gene end by 2 bases; junction bases not matched to a gene: 2. This chain's CDR3 is CASSPGTTYEQYV. The CDR3 bases are TGCGCCAGCAGCCCCGGGACTACCTACGAGCAGTACGTC.

This clonotype was observed a handful of times. The V call is TRBV6-4, the J call TRBJ2-1; possibly TRBD2 for D (6 bases). CDR1 is MRHNA, CDR2 SNTAGT, per germline. The CDR3 sequence is 18 residues long. Between the trimmed V and J ends, which lost 2 bases and 0 bases, there was a span of 17 bases. The CDR3 spells CASSDGAGINSSYNEQFF. DNA for the CDR3: TGTGCCAGCAGTGACGGAGCGGGCATCAACAGCTCCTACAATGAGCAGTTCTTC.